Sequencing of this T cell receptor beta chain was carried out in a study of identical twins. Every sampled donor was Caucasian and healthy. Study observations and caveats: Beta clonotypes that were abundant in cord blood contained fewer insertions, a pattern absent from memory repertoires.

V was cut by 7 bases and J by 5 bases, with 8 bases left in between. This CDR3 region has 11 residues. Germline assignment: CDR1 MNHEY and CDR2 SMNVEV (reference sequence). Template switching introduced a universal primer site, and the cDNA bore unique molecular identifiers. TCRdb re-called the 5' RACE reads with MiXCR, one entry per CDR3 protein. The table lists 450,000 or so distinct CDR3 sequences, approximately 15% of them singletons, with around 0.52% in the top ten. This clonotype was picked up a small number of times. Its antigen is currently unknown. The same sample was also studied in work on yellow fever vaccine responses in identical twins.

The sequence was obtained from a young woman in good health. The chain couples TRBV27 to TRBJ1-1; no reliable D call. Sequencing was done on a sample of CD4+ T cells sorted from blood. The DNA for the CDR3 is TGTGCCAGCATAATAGGGACTGAAGCTTTCTTT. Protein sequence: CASIIGTEAFF.